A single sample is the source of the 5 T cell receptor beta chains below, sequenced in a study of vaccination and CD4 T cells after COVID-19. These receptors have no known antigen. Cultured CD4+ T-cell DNA underwent Oncomine TCR Beta short-read sequencing. TCRdb independently ran MiXCR on the PCR reads; one entry per CDR3 protein. The sample shows approximately 16,000 distinct CDR3 sequences, around three fifths of them seen only once. Indicated treatment: roughly 10-day PBMC culture with coronavirus spike peptide pools or control peptides (ViraFEST assay). The sample consisted of CD4+ T cells from blood, cultured in vitro. The source is a human donor who had recovered from COVID-19.

The chain links TRBV20-1 to TRBJ2-3; tentative D call: TRBD2 (5 bases). Trimming left V 3 bases short and J 5 bases short, with 15 bases between. Germline CDR1 is DFQATT and CDR2 is SNEGSKA (reference sequence). The CDR3 contains 14 residues. The CDR3, as DNA: TGCAGTGCTAGCCCACTAGACTTCCAAGATACGCAGTATTTT. Protein: CSASPLDFQDTQYF.

The genes are TRBV7-8 and TRBJ2-1; the match to TRBD1 covers 10 bases. The CDR3 is 16 amino acids. V lost 0 bases and J lost 12; bases outside the gene matches: 11. CDR1 and CDR2 from the germline V gene are SGHVS and FQNEAQ. For the CDR3, the DNA is TGTGCCAGCAGCTTAGCAGGGGACAGGGGAGGTTATGGGCAGTTCTTC. Translated, it gives CASSLAGDRGGYGQFF.

The chain employs TRBV12-3 or TRBV12-4 and TRBJ2-1, with D maybe TRBD2 (6 bases). This CDR3 has 16 residues. V was pared by 3 bases and J by 3 bases, with 15 bases between. CDR3 in amino acids: CASSFVSGVYYNEQFF. For the CDR3, the DNA is TGTGCCAGCAGTTTTGTTAGCGGAGTATACTACAATGAGCAGTTCTTC.

The chain uses TRBV20-1 and TRBJ1-1; 10 bases agree with TRBD1. V was pared by 3 bases and J by 5 bases, with 6 bases of the junction left unmatched. From germline, CDR1 is DFQATT and CDR2 SNEGSKA (reference sequence). The CDR3 covers 14 residues. CDR3 coding DNA: TGCAGTGCTAGGGACCGGGACAGGGGTACTGAAGCTTTCTTT. Its translation is CSARDRDRGTEAFF.

This rearrangement joins TRBV7-9 to TRBJ2-5, with 10 positions matching TRBD2. The CDR3 contains 15 residues. J was trimmed by 1 base and V by 5 bases; bases with no gene match: 4. CDR1 is SEHNR and CDR2 is FQNEAQ in the germline V gene (reference sequence). CDR3 DNA: TGTGCCAGCAGCCCGGGACTAGCGACCCAAGAGACCCAGTACTTC. Protein sequence: CASSPGLATQETQYF.